Included here is one T cell receptor (beta chain) sequence, with context. Its antigen is unidentified. A multiplex PCR was run with 60 Vbeta primers and 13 Jbeta primers. Method: immunoSEQ multiplex PCR; TCRdb's copy keeps in-frame clones and lacks some. The sample consists of some 70,000 clones, roughly 79% of them appearing once. The record originates from a study of cytomegalovirus exposure and HLA in healthy donors. CDR1 is SGHDT, CDR2 YYEEEE, per germline. V was pared by 4 bases and J by 3 bases, with 5 bases of the junction left unmatched. The CDR3 contains 16 residues. Study-level results: In terms of immune exposure information, only CMV serostatus was available. The majority of CMV-associated TCR beta chains were reported as apparently HLA-restricted in a later analysis.

This sequence joins TRBV5-6 and TRBJ1-5; TRBD1 matches 12 bases. The sample was PBMCs. The receptor was derived from a man in his fifties or sixties in good health and CMV-seronegative. CDR3 region: CASSVGTGGPNQPQHF. The CDR3 nucleotides read TGTGCCAGCAGCGTAGGGACAGGGGGCCCCAATCAGCCCCAGCATTTT.